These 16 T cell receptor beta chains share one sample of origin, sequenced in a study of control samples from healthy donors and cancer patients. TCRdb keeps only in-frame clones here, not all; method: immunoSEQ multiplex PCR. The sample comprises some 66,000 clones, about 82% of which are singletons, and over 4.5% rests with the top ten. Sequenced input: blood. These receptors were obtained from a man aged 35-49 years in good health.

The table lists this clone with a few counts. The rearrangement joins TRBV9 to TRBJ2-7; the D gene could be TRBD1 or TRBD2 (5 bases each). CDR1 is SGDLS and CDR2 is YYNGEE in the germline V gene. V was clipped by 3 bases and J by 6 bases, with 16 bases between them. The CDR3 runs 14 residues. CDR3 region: CASSAWGYSSEQYF. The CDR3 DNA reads TGTGCCAGCAGCGCGTGGGGGTATAGCAGCGAGCAGTACTTC.

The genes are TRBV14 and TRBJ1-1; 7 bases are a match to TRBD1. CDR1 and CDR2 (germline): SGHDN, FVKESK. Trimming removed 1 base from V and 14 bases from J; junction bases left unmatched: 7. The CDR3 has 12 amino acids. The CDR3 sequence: CASSQVTDRLFF. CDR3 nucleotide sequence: TGTGCCAGCAGCCAAGTTACGGACAGGCTATTCTTT.

CDR3 DNA: TGTGCCAGCAGAGTTATGGCGGGGGGCACAGATACGCAGTATTTT. This sequence encodes CASRVMAGGTDTQYF. The genes are TRBV5-5 and TRBJ2-3; 7 bases fit TRBD2. The V and J ends lost 5 bases and 1 base, in that order; junction bases with no gene match: 7. The CDR3 extends over 15 amino acids. CDR1 is SGHKS and CDR2 is YYEKEE in the germline V gene (reference sequence). The full variable domain, its missing parts supplied by reference TRBV5-5 and TRBJ2-3, is DAGVTQSPTHLIKTRGQQVTLRCSPISGHKSVSWYQQVLGQGPQFIFQYYEKEERGRGNFPDRFSARQFPNYSSELNVNALLLGDSALYLCASRVMAGGTDTQYFGPGTRLTVL.

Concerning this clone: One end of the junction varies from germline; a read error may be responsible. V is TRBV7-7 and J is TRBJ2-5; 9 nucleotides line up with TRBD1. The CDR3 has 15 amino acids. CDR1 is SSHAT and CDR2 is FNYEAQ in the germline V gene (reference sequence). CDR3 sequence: CASSLVTGGWETQYF. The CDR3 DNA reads TGTGCTAGCAGCTTAGTTACAGGGGGCTGGGAGACCCAGTACTTC.

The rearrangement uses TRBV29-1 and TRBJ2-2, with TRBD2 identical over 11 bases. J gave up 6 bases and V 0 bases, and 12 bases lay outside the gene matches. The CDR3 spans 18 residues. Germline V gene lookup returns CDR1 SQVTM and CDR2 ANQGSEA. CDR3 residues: CSVEDPASGGLGAGELFF. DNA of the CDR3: TGCAGCGTTGAAGATCCAGCTAGCGGGGGGCTCGGAGCCGGGGAGCTGTTTTTT.

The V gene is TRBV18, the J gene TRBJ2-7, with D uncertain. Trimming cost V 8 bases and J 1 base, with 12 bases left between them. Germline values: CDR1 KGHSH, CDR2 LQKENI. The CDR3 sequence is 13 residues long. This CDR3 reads CASARGRSYEQYF. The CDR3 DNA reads TGTGCCAGCGCACGCGGACGGTCCTACGAGCAGTACTTC.

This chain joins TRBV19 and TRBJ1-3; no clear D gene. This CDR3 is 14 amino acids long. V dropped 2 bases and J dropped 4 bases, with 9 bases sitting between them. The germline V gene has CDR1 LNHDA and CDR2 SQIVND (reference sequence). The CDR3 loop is CASSIPGLGNTIYF. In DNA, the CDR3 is TGTGCCAGTAGTATACCTGGGCTCGGAAACACCATATATTTT.

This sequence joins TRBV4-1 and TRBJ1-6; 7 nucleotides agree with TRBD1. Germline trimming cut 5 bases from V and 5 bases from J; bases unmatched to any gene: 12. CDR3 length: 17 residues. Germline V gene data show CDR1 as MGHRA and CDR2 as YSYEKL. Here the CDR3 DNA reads TGCGCCAGCAGCACAAATGTCGGGACAGACAATAATTCACCCCTCCACTTT. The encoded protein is CASSTNVGTDNNSPLHF.

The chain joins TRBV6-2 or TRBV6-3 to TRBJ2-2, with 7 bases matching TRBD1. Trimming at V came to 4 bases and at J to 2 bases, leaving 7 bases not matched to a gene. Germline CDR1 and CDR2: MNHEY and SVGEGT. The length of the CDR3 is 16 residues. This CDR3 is CASSSSGTDNTGELFF. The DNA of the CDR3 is TGTGCCAGCAGTTCGTCCGGGACAGACAACACCGGGGAGCTGTTTTTT.

The CDR3 spells CAIQGGQETQYF. The CDR3 DNA is TGTGCCATACAGGGTGGTCAAGAGACCCAGTACTTC. The chain recombines TRBV10-3 with TRBJ2-5; a weak D match, TRBD1 (6 bases). Germline values: CDR1 ENHRY, CDR2 SYGVKD. V was shortened by 9 bases and J by 2 bases, with 10 bases between the two germline ends. This CDR3 spans 12 amino acids.

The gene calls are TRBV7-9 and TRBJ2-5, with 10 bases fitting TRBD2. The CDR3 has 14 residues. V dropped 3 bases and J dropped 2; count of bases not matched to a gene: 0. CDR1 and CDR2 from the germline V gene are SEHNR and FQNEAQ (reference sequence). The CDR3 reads CASSFSGGQETQYF. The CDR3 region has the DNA TGTGCCAGCAGCTTTAGCGGGGGGCAAGAGACCCAGTACTTC.

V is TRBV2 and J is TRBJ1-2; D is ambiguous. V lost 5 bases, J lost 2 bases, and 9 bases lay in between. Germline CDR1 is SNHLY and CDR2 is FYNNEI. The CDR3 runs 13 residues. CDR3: CASSSDKNYGYTF. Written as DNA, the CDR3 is TGTGCCAGCAGTTCCGACAAAAACTATGGCTACACCTTC.

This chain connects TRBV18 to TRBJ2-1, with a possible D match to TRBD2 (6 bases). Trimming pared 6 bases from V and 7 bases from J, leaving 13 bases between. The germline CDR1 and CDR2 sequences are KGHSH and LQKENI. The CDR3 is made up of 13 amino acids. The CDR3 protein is CASSGQSGNEQFF. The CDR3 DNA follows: TGTGCCAGCTCTGGACAAAGCGGGAATGAGCAGTTCTTC.

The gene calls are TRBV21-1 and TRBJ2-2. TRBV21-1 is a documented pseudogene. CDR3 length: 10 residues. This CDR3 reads CASYTGELFF. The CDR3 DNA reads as TGTGCCAGCTACACCGGGGAGCTGTTTTTT.

The CDR3 region is CASSLPNGTGFQPQHF. Here the CDR3 DNA reads TGTGCCAGCAGCCTTCCTAACGGGACAGGGTTTCAGCCCCAGCATTTT. The chain has TRBV5-4 and TRBJ1-5; 9 bases are a match to TRBD1. Germline V lookup: CDR1 SGHNT, CDR2 YYREEE (reference sequence). The junction had 11 bases not matched to a gene; V was cut back by 4 bases and J by 6 bases. The CDR3 runs to 16 residues.

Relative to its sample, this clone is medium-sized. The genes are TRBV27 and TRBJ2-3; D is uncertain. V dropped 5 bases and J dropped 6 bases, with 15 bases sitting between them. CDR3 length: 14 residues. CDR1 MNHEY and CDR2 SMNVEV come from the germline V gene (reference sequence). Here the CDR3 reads CASSLRSTLDTQYF. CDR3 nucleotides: TGTGCCAGCAGTCTCAGATCCACCTTGGATACGCAGTATTTT.